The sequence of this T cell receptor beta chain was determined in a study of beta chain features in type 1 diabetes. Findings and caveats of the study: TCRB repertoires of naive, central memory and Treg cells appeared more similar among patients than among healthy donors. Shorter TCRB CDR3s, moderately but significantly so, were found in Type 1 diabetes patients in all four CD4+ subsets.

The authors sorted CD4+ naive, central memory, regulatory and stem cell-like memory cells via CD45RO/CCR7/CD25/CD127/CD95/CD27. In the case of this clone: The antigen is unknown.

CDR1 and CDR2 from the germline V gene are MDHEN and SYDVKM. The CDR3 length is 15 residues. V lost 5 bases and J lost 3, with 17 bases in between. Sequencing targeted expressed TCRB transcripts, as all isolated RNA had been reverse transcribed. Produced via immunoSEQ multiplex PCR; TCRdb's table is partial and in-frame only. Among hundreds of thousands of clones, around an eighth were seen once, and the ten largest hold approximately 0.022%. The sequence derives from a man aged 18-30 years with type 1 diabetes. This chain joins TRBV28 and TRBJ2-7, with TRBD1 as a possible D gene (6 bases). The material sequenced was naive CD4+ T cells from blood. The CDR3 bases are TGTGCCAGCAGTCTCCGACAGGTGCCTAGCTACGAGCAGTACTTC. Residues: CASSLRQVPSYEQYF.